These 19 T cell receptor beta chains were all obtained from the same sample, sequenced in a study of response to subunit inactivated influenza vaccine. TCRdb called the RT-PCR reads again in MiXCR, with one record for every CDR3 protein. This table holds hundreds of thousands of distinct CDR3 sequences, around 13% found once. Source: PBMCs from blood, taken 14 to 15 days before vaccination. The receptors were sampled from a man aged 45-65 years who received an inactivated influenza vaccine.

The genes are TRBV9 and TRBJ1-6, with D perhaps TRBD1 (6 bases). Germline CDR1 and CDR2: SGDLS and YYNGEE. Trimming pared 3 bases from V and 5 bases from J, leaving 9 bases between. The CDR3 runs 14 residues. CDR3 sequence reads: CASSAQGNNSPLHF. CDR3 coding DNA: TGTGCCAGCAGCGCACAGGGAAATAATTCACCCCTCCACTTT. The whole variable domain, remainder taken from reference TRBV9 and TRBJ1-6, is DSGVTQTPKHLITATGQRVTLRCSPRSGDLSVYWYQQSLDQGLQFLIQYYNGEERAKGNILERFSAQQFPDLHSELNLSSLELGDSALYFCASSAQGNNSPLHFGNGTRLTVT.

This clonotype was recorded a few times. The rearrangement links TRBV11-2 to TRBJ2-3; TRBD2 matches at 14 bases. This CDR3 is built from 14 residues. CDR1 is SGHAT and CDR2 is FQNNGV in the germline V gene. The ends lost 5 bases at V and 9 bases at J; junction bases unmatched: 4. The CDR3 DNA is TGTGCCAGCAGCCGGGGACTAGCGGGAGTCACGCAGTATTTT. It encodes CASSRGLAGVTQYF.

This chain uses TRBV30 with TRBJ2-3; maybe TRBD2 (5 bases). V was trimmed by 0 bases and J by 2 bases, leaving 15 bases between them. This CDR3 region has 16 residues. Germline V gives CDR1 GTSNPN, CDR2 SVGIG (reference sequence). CDR3 nucleotides: TGTGCCTGGAGTGTAGGAGCCGGGATGCTCACAGATACGCAGTATTTT. Its translation is CAWSVGAGMLTDTQYF.

In this sample, this clonotype turned up once. The J gene is TRBJ2-2, the V gene TRBV4-3, with D perhaps TRBD2 (5 bases). Trimming removed 3 bases from V and 6 bases from J, with 20 bases in between. The V gene's germline CDR1 is LGHNA and CDR2 YSLEER. The CDR3 runs to 17 residues. DNA of the CDR3: TGCGCCAGCAGCCAGAATACCGGGATCCTGTGGCCCGGGGAGCTGTTTTTT. Its translation: CASSQNTGILWPGELFF.

J is TRBJ1-1 and V is TRBV20-1, with D unclear. CDR1 is DFQATT and CDR2 is SNEGSKA in the germline V gene (reference sequence). This CDR3 region has 11 residues. Deletions cut 6 bases from V and 6 bases from J, with 11 bases between. The CDR3 loop is CSAYSVPEAFF. CDR3 nucleotide sequence: TGCAGTGCCTATTCGGTACCTGAAGCTTTCTTT.

V usage is TRBV2 and J usage is TRBJ2-4; 10 nucleotides agree with TRBD2. The CDR3 consists of 16 residues. Germline V gene lookup returns CDR1 SNHLY and CDR2 FYNNEI. With 6 bases clipped from V and 6 bases from J, the junction kept 11 bases outside the gene matches. The DNA for the CDR3 is TGTGCCAGCAGCGCCCGTCCGGGACTAGCGATAAACATTCAGTACTTC. This sequence encodes CASSARPGLAINIQYF.

The CDR3 reads CASSQDREGTEAFF. The CDR3 DNA reads as TGCGCCAGCAGCCAAGATAGGGAGGGGACTGAAGCTTTCTTT. The chain carries TRBV4-3 and TRBJ1-1; D possibly corresponds to TRBD1 (5 bases). This CDR3 region has 14 residues. CDR1 LGHNA and CDR2 YSLEER come from the germline V gene. The V and J ends lost 0 bases and 5 bases respectively, with 10 bases between them.

The chain recombines TRBV10-1 with TRBJ2-3; possible D gene TRBD2, 5 bases. Trimming left V 9 bases short and J 0 bases short, with 13 bases between. Germline V gene data show CDR1 as WNHNN and CDR2 as SYGVQD (reference sequence). The CDR3 extends over 14 amino acids. This chain's CDR3 is CARVREPSTDTQYF. CDR3 bases: TGCGCCAGGGTCCGGGAACCAAGCACAGATACGCAGTATTTT.

This rearrangement joins TRBV20-1 to TRBJ2-7; 7 nucleotides line up with TRBD2. CDR3 length: 13 residues. CDR1 and CDR2 (germline): DFQATT, SNEGSKA (reference sequence). V shed 5 bases, J shed 5 bases, and the junction held 9 bases outside the gene matches. CDR3 in amino acids: CSAPRTRAHEQYF. The CDR3 bases are TGCAGTGCTCCAAGGACTAGGGCCCACGAGCAGTACTTC.

This clonotype was found many times. The V and J genes are TRBV6-2 or TRBV6-3 and TRBJ2-3; D possibly uses TRBD1 or TRBD2 (5 bases each). V was clipped by 6 bases and J by 2 bases, with 6 bases between them. Germline V gene sequence: CDR1 MNHEY, CDR2 SVGEGT. The CDR3 spans 12 residues. CDR3: CASRGVTDTQYF. In DNA form, the CDR3 reads TGTGCCAGCAGGGGGGTCACAGATACGCAGTATTTT.

This chain's CDR3 is CSVAGDQQSETQYF. DNA of the CDR3: TGCAGCGTTGCCGGCGACCAGCAATCGGAGACCCAGTACTTC. The chain recombines TRBV29-1 with TRBJ2-5; no firm D call. Trimming stripped 4 bases from V and 5 bases from J, with 17 bases between. CDR1 SQVTM and CDR2 ANQGSEA come from the germline V gene. CDR3 length equals 14 residues.

The genes are TRBV20-1 and TRBJ2-3; no clear D gene. Trimming took off 5 bases at V and 7 bases at J, with 7 bases between the two ends. CDR1 and CDR2 (germline): DFQATT, SNEGSKA (reference sequence). CDR3 size: 10 residues. The CDR3 loop reads CSAFGYTQYF. The CDR3 DNA sequence: TGCAGTGCTTTTGGGTATACGCAGTATTTT.

The sample holds many counts of this clonotype. The chain employs TRBV11-2 and TRBJ2-3, with 10 bases identical to TRBD2. Germline CDR1 SGHAT, CDR2 FQNNGV. Losses at the gene ends were 0 bases for V and 6 bases for J; bases not matched to a gene: 12. This CDR3 has 18 residues. Here the CDR3 reads CASSLEGLAGAVFDTQYF. CDR3 sequence (DNA): TGTGCCAGCAGCTTAGAGGGTCTAGCGGGGGCCGTTTTTGATACGCAGTATTTT.

The rearrangement links TRBV4-2 to TRBJ2-7; D perhaps matches TRBD2 (6 bases). Germline CDR1 LGHNA, CDR2 YNFKEQ. V lost 0 bases and J 5 bases, leaving 14 bases between the germline ends. The CDR3 runs to 15 residues. CDR3 DNA sequence: TGTGCCAGCAGCCAAGATCCCGGGAGAGATAACGAGCAGTACTTC. It is translated as CASSQDPGRDNEQYF.

A few counts support this clonotype. The chain has TRBV4-3 and TRBJ2-1, with 10 positions matching TRBD2. V lost 4 bases to trimming and J lost 6 bases; unmatched junction nucleotides: 9. The CDR3 sequence is 16 residues long. The germline V gene has CDR1 LGHNA and CDR2 YSLEER. DNA of the CDR3: TGCGCCAGCAGCCCCCATAGCGGGGGGACGGGCAATGAGCAGTTCTTC. It codes for CASSPHSGGTGNEQFF.

The V and J genes are TRBV5-1 and TRBJ2-5; D is undetermined. Trimming took off 0 bases at V and 0 bases at J, with 9 bases between the two ends. This CDR3 contains 15 residues. Germline assignment: CDR1 SGHRS and CDR2 YFSETQ. CDR3 nucleotide sequence: TGCGCCAGCAGCTTGGCGGGTTGGAACCAAGAGACCCAGTACTTC. Protein: CASSLAGWNQETQYF.

This rearrangement joins TRBV5-1 to TRBJ2-7; unclear D gene. This CDR3 has 14 residues. Germline V gene sequence: CDR1 SGHRS, CDR2 YFSETQ. V lost 4 bases, J lost 0 bases, and 11 bases lay in between. CDR3 sequence reads: CASSLGPVSYEQYF. As DNA, the CDR3 is TGCGCCAGCAGCCTCGGCCCGGTCTCCTACGAGCAGTACTTC.

CDR3 DNA: TGTGCCAGCAGTTACAGTGCAGCTCCTACTTATGGCTACACCTTC. It translates to CASSYSAAPTYGYTF. This chain links TRBV6-5 with TRBJ1-2, with unresolved D. CDR1 and CDR2 from the germline V gene are MNHEY and SVGAGI. V dropped 2 bases and J dropped 5 bases, with 15 bases sitting between them. This CDR3 has 15 amino acids.

The chain uses TRBV18 and TRBJ1-1; D not resolved. Germline V CDR1 and CDR2: KGHSH, LQKENI. Trimming cost V 3 bases and J 2 bases, with 16 bases left between them. This CDR3 contains 16 residues. The CDR3 sequence: CASSPSTQSFNTEAFF. The CDR3 nucleotides are TGTGCCAGCTCACCGTCAACCCAGAGTTTCAACACTGAAGCTTTCTTT.